Listed below are T cell receptor beta chains from one sample, sequenced in a study of shared clonotypes between healthy human individuals. Here immunoSEQ multiplex PCR was the method, and the copy in TCRdb shows in-frame clones only, minus some. The profile covers about 960,000 clones, with more than 75% appearing a single time and over 1.3% taken by the ten largest. Sequencing input: memory CD4+ T cells sorted from blood. These receptors were collected from a man aged 18 to 30 in good health. Both conserved end residues are part of each CDR3.

v_call cdr3_aa
TRBV14 CASSRYLAGEPYNEQFF
TRBV4-3 CASSPLPGTEAFF
TRBV30 CAWDRGRASSTDTQYF
TRBV14 CASSQDPPRQYF
TRBV18 CASSQTSTGLYNEQFF
TRBV25-1 CASSDTGQGTPLHF
TRBV5-1 CASSLRQGASATNEKLFF
TRBV5-1 CASSPAAVDTGELFF
TRBV9 CASSVSGMNTEAFF
TRBV13 CASSSGQGYNSPLHF
TRBV6-5 CASNDPRGGNEQFF
TRBV4-3 CASSQDPGAGNTIYF
TRBV28 CASRETGREQFF
TRBV28 CASRPSAGTGIPEQFF
TRBV27 CASSLAGYAYEQYF
TRBV19 CASSISDQLYGYTF
TRBV5-1 CASSPGVLAGGTETQYF
TRBV6-5 CASSYLYSSNTGELFF
TRBV7-2 CASSFPLAGVNEQFF
TRBV4-3 CASSQDFGGRGETQYF
TRBV6-5 CASSDVGGSGNTIYF
TRBV7-8 CASSLIRGRGPETQYF
TRBV7-8 CASRFARVGNTEAFF
TRBV7-2 CASSLVGRDYEQYF
TRBV11-2 CASSLGANSYEQYF
TRBV6-5 CASSYQRTAFYEQYF
TRBV27 CASYGYLYGYTF
TRBV5-4 CASGPDSTSPLHF
TRBV6-1 CASRGNEQYF
TRBV19 CASSIDPERNEKLFF
TRBV6-4 CASSDYGTANTGELFF
TRBV9 CASSVVASLTDTQYF
TRBV29-1 CSYTQGGNTEAFF
TRBV7-8 CASSVTGQPNEKLFF
TRBV27 CASSPRTGYNSPLHF
TRBV28 CASTAGQARGYTF
TRBV10-3 CAISGKGQETQYF
TRBV6-6 CASSPGTVNEKLFF
TRBV25-1 CASSVTGDGQPQHF
TRBV2 CASSSLGANTEAFF
TRBV28 CASTPGGPISGNTIYF
TRBV5-1 CASSLEGQAGYTF
TRBV29-1 CSVVTARAFF
TRBV4-1 CASSPLPSRPQSTGELFF
TRBV5-4 CASSLASGGADTQYF
TRBV10-2 CASSDVLSNEKLFF
TRBV27 CASSFKPSSYEQYF
TRBV6-1 CASSEVGNTGELFF
TRBV5-6 CASSFGGGGTDTQYF
TRBV2 CASTSGGGYTDTQYF
TRBV9 CASSVGEGGGTDTQYF
TRBV2 CASSGEPSNQPQHF
TRBV5-1 CASSLQTGTDTQYF
TRBV18 CASSPAPGSYEQYF
TRBV19 CASSIVSSGANVLTF
TRBV18 CASSPRGESYEQYF
TRBV27 CASRPGQVSYEQYF
TRBV6-1 CASSEDWTRHTEAFF
TRBV7-9 CASSWGQGLEKLFF